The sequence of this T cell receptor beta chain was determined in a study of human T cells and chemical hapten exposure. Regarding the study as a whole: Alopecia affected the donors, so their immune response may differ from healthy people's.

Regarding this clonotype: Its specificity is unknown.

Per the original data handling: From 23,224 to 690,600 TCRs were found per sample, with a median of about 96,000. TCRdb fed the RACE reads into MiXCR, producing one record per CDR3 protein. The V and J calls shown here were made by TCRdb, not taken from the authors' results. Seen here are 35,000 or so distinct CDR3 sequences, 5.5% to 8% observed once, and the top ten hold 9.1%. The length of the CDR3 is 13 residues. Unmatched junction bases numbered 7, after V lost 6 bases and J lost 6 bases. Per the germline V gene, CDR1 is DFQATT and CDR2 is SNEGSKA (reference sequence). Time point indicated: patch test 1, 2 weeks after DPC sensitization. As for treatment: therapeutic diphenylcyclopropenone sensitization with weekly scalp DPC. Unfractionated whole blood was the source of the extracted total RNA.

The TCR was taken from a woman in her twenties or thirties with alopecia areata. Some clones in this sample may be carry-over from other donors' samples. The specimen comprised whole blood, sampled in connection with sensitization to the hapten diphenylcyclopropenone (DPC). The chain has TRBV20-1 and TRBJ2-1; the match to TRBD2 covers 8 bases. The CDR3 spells CSALSGGGNEQFF. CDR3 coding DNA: TGCAGTGCCCTCTCCGGGGGGGGCAATGAGCAGTTCTTC.